Listed below are T cell receptor beta chains from one sample, sequenced in a study of cytomegalovirus exposure and HLA in healthy donors. Only in-frame clones appear in the TCRdb table, and some are missing; sequencing was by immunoSEQ multiplex PCR. The sample shows 200,000 to 250,000 clones, roughly 79% of them seen only once. The sample consisted of PBMCs. The receptors were sampled from a young man in good health and CMV-seronegative. The CDR3 runs from the conserved cysteine through the conserved F or W. The order of the fields is D gene, clone size, J gene, V gene, CDR3 DNA, CDR3 protein. The D gene is left open where the match is weak. Part of the rows lack a size; the others show once, few, many or a class for expanded clones.

>TRBD1|few|TRBJ2-1|TRBV7-9
TGTGCCAGCAGCTTACCAGGGGGCGTGGATGAGCAGTTCTTC
CASSLPGGVDEQFF
>TRBD1|-|TRBJ2-7|TRBV14
TGTGCCAGCAACGCTGGCAGGGGGACCTACGAGCAGTACTTC
CASNAGRGTYEQYF
>-|few|TRBJ2-5|TRBV7-2
TGTGCCAGCAGCTTAATGACAGGTGAAGAGACCCAGTACTTC
CASSLMTGEETQYF
>TRBD2|-|TRBJ2-5|TRBV6-1
TGTGCCAGCTCATTGGGGGGGACTGGGCAGTACTTC
CASSLGGTGQYF
>-|once|TRBJ2-7|TRBV7-6
TGTGCCAGCAGCTCAGCTGAGGCCGAGCAGTACTTC
CASSSAEAEQYF
>-|-|TRBJ2-1|TRBV6-4
TGTGCCAGCAGTGACTCGGGCGGGGGCCACAATGAGCAGTTCTTC
CASSDSGGGHNEQFF
>TRBD1|-|TRBJ1-1|TRBV7-6
TGTGCCAGCGGACAGGGGACGGGCACTGAAGCTTTCTTT
CASGQGTGTEAFF
>-|-|TRBJ2-1|TRBV5-6
TGTGCCAGCAGCCCCGACTGGCCTTCCTACAATGAGCAGTTCTTC
CASSPDWPSYNEQFF
>-|-|TRBJ1-5|TRBV2
TGTGCCAGCAGTGACAGGGCGGGGAATCAGCCCCAGCATTTT
CASSDRAGNQPQHF
>-|-|TRBJ1-2|TRBV25-1
TGTGCCAGCAGTGTAGGGGAGGTTGGCTACACCTTC
CASSVGEVGYTF
>TRBD1|-|TRBJ1-3|TRBV5-6
TGTGCCAGCAGCCCTAGGGGGCTGGCTGGAAACACCATATATTTT
CASSPRGLAGNTIYF
>-|-|TRBJ2-1|TRBV9
TGTGCCAGCAGCGTAGTATCCCATGAGCAGTTCTTC
CASSVVSHEQFF
>-|-|TRBJ2-2|TRBV6-5
TGTGCCAGCAGTCCACACCCCGGGGAGCTGTTTTTT
CASSPHPGELFF
>-|-|TRBJ1-5|TRBV4-3
TGCGCCAGCAGCCCCCTTCAGGGGCAGCCCCAGCATTTT
CASSPLQGQPQHF
>TRBD1|-|TRBJ2-7|TRBV6-5
TGTGCCAGCAGTTACCAGGGACAGGTATACGAGCAGTACTTC
CASSYQGQVYEQYF
>TRBD2|-|TRBJ2-1|TRBV28
TGTGCCAGCAGTCTCCACTGGACTAGCGGGAGGATTGAGCAGTTCTTC
CASSLHWTSGRIEQFF
>-|-|TRBJ2-3|TRBV20-1
TGCAGTGCTAGAGATCAAGATACGCAGTATTTT
CSARDQDTQYF
>-|-|TRBJ2-2|TRBV28
TGTGCCAGCAGTTTAGCGAGCCTGATTCACACCGGGGAGCTGTTTTTT
CASSLASLIHTGELFF
>TRBD1|-|TRBJ2-4|TRBV30
TGTGCCTGGAGTCCGACAGGGTTTAGGAGCAAAAACATTCAGTACTTC
CAWSPTGFRSKNIQYF
>TRBD1|-|TRBJ2-7|TRBV29-1
TGCAGCGTGGACAGGGGAGGGTACGAGCAGTACTTC
CSVDRGGYEQYF
>TRBD2|-|TRBJ2-3|TRBV7-2
TGTGCCAGCAGCTTACTAGCGGGACCAGATACGCAGTATTTT
CASSLLAGPDTQYF
>TRBD1|-|TRBJ2-7|TRBV5-1
TGCGCCAGCAGCTTGGGTCACAGGGGTACTTACGAGCAGTACTTC
CASSLGHRGTYEQYF
>TRBD1|few|TRBJ1-2|TRBV6-4
TGTGCCAGCAGTGGGCACCGACAGGGGCCAAACCACTACACCTTC
CASSGHRQGPNHYTF
>-|-|TRBJ2-6|TRBV28
TGTGCCAGCAGGGACAGCTCTGGGGCCAACGTCCTGACTTTC
CASRDSSGANVLTF
>-|once|TRBJ2-1|TRBV5-1
TGCGCCAGCAGCTTGGTCGCAGGGGAAGATGAGCAGTTCTTC
CASSLVAGEDEQFF
>TRBD1|few|TRBJ2-7|TRBV28
TGTGCCAGCAGTTCGACAGGGGTCTACGAGCAGTACTTC
CASSSTGVYEQYF
>TRBD2|-|TRBJ2-5|TRBV18
TGTGCCAGCTCACCGCGGACTAGCGGGTCTGGTAAAGAGACCCAGTACTTC
CASSPRTSGSGKETQYF
>-|once|TRBJ2-4|TRBV4-3
TGCGCCAGCAGCCAGGCTTGGCAGGGCATAAACATTCAGTACTTC
CASSQAWQGINIQYF
>-|-|TRBJ2-1|TRBV21-1
TGTGCCAGCACCTCCTTCCGAGAGCGGGAGCTAGGGTCCTACAATGAGCAGTTCTTC
CASTSFRERELGSYNEQFF
>-|-|TRBJ2-2|TRBV27
TGTGCCAGCAGTTCCTCCCCCCACAGGGCGTGGGGGGAGCTGTTTTTT
CASSSSPHRAWGELFF
>TRBD1|-|TRBJ1-3|TRBV4-3
TGCGCCAGCAGCCAAGTGACAGGACAGGGCTCTGGAAACACCATATATTTT
CASSQVTGQGSGNTIYF
>-|many|TRBJ2-1|TRBV11-3
TGTGCCAGCAGCTTCCCACAGGGTATGGGGAATGAGCAGTTCTTC
CASSFPQGMGNEQFF
>-|-|TRBJ1-4|TRBV5-6
TGTGCCAGCAGCTTGCAGGGACACTCAACTAATGAAAAACTGTTTTTT
CASSLQGHSTNEKLFF
>TRBD2|-|TRBJ2-5|TRBV19
TGTGCCAGTAGTATAGGAACTAGCGGAAACCAAGAGACCCAGTACTTC
CASSIGTSGNQETQYF
>-|-|TRBJ2-2|TRBV5-6
TGTGCCAGCAGTGGCGGGTACACCGGGGAGCTGTTTTTT
CASSGGYTGELFF
>-|-|TRBJ1-1|TRBV28
TGTGCCAGCAGTACCCATGAAGTCCTTCGAGCTGAAGCTTTCTTT
CASSTHEVLRAEAFF
>TRBD2|once|TRBJ2-1|TRBV5-6
TGTGCCAGCAGCTTGGAGTCTCTCGGCGGGGGGTACAATGAGCAGTTCTTC
CASSLESLGGGYNEQFF
>TRBD1|-|TRBJ1-1|TRBV6-1
TGTGCCAGCAGACCGACAGGGGAGAACACTGAAGCTTTCTTT
CASRPTGENTEAFF
>TRBD2|-|TRBJ2-3|TRBV5-4
TGTGCCAGCAGCTTGGCCCTAGCGGGAGGGTCCACAGATACGCAGTATTTT
CASSLALAGGSTDTQYF
>-|-|TRBJ2-6|TRBV30
TGTGCCTGGGAGGTGGCTGGGGCCAACGTCCTGACTTTC
CAWEVAGANVLTF
>TRBD2|once|TRBJ2-7|TRBV11-2
TGTGCCAGCAGCTTAGGGAGCGGGGGGGCCTCCTACGAGCAGTACTTC
CASSLGSGGASYEQYF
>-|-|TRBJ2-1|TRBV5-1
TGCGCCAGCAGCTTCGAGGATATTTACAATGAGCAGTTCTTC
CASSFEDIYNEQFF
>-|-|TRBJ2-5|TRBV7-6
TGTGCCAGCAGCTTGCAGGGTAGGAGGGACCAAGAGACCCAGTACTTC
CASSLQGRRDQETQYF
>TRBD2|-|TRBJ2-1|TRBV15
TGTGCCATTCACTCCGGGACTAGTAAGAATGAGCAGTTCTTC
CAIHSGTSKNEQFF
>TRBD2|-|TRBJ2-5|TRBV7-7
TGTGCTAGCAGCCTAACAGGACTAGCCCAGGAGACCCAGTACTTC
CASSLTGLAQETQYF
>TRBD1|once|TRBJ1-1|TRBV28
TGTGCCAGCAGTTCAGGGGGCGCGACCGGGGACACTGAAGCTTTCTTT
CASSSGGATGDTEAFF
>TRBD2|-|TRBJ2-2|TRBV5-1
TGCGCCAGCAGCCTACTAGCGGCGAACACCGGGGAGCTGTTTTTT
CASSLLAANTGELFF
>TRBD2|-|TRBJ2-7|TRBV27
TGTGCCAGCAGTTTATCGGCTAGCGGGAGGTACGAGCAGTACTTC
CASSLSASGRYEQYF